This T cell receptor beta chain stems from a study of cytomegalovirus exposure and HLA in healthy donors. This CDR3 contains 16 residues. Trimming pared 0 bases from V and 0 bases from J, leaving 11 bases between. The germline V gene encodes CDR1 SGHRS and CDR2 YFSETQ. PCR involved 60 Vbeta and 13 Jbeta primers. Method: immunoSEQ multiplex PCR; TCRdb's copy keeps in-frame clones and lacks some. The sample gives 170,000 or so clones, about 80% of which show up once; around 2.5% is in the top ten. The sequence came from a man between 60 and 75 years old in good health and CMV-seronegative. The chain links TRBV5-1 to TRBJ2-3; the D is unclear. The sample comprised PBMCs. In DNA, the CDR3 is TGCGCCAGCAGCTTGGGAAGATTAACTAGCACAGATACGCAGTATTTT. It encodes CASSLGRLTSTDTQYF. The full variable domain, its missing parts supplied by reference TRBV5-1 and TRBJ2-3, is KAGVTQTPRYLIKTRGQQVTLSCSPISGHRSVSWYQQTPGQGLQFLFEYFSETQRNKGNFPGRFSGRQFSNSRSEMNVSTLELGDSALYLCASSLGRLTSTDTQYFGPGTRLTVL.